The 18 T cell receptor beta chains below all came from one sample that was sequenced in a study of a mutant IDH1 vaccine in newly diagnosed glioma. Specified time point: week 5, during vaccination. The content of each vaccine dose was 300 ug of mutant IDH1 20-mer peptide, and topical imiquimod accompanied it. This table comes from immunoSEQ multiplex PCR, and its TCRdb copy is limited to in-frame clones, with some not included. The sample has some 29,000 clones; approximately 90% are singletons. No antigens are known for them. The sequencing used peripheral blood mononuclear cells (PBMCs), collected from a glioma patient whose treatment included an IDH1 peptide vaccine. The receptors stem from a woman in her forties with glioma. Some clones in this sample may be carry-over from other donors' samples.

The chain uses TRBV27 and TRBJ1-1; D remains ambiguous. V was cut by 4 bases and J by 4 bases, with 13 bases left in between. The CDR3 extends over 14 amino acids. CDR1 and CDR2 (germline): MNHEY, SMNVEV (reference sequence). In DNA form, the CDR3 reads TGTGCCAGCAGTTCGCCCCCTCGGGTCACTGAAGCTTTCTTT. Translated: CASSSPPRVTEAFF.

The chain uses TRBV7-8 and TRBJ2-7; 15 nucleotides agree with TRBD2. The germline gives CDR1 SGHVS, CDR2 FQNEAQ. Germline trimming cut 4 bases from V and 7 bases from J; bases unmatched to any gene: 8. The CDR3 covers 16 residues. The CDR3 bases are TGTGCCAGCAGCTCGGGACTAGCGGGAGGCCCCCGGGAGCAGTACTTC. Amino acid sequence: CASSSGLAGGPREQYF.

Here the CDR3 DNA reads TGTGCCACCAGCAGAGATCTCCTTAGCGGGGTCGCGAACACCGGGGAGCTGTTTTTT. It specifies CATSRDLLSGVANTGELFF. The chain links TRBV15 to TRBJ2-2; 8 bases align to TRBD2. There are 19 residues in the CDR3. Germline V lookup: CDR1 LNHNV, CDR2 YYDKDF (reference sequence). V was clipped by 0 bases and J by 0 bases; unmatched bases: 9.

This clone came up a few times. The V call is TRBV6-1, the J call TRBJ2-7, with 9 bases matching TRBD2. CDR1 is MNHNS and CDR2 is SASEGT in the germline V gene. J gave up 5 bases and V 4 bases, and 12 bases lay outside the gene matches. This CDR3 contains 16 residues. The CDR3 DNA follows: TGTGCCAGCAGTGGGATAGCGGGAGTTCTTGCCCACGAGCAGTACTTC. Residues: CASSGIAGVLAHEQYF.

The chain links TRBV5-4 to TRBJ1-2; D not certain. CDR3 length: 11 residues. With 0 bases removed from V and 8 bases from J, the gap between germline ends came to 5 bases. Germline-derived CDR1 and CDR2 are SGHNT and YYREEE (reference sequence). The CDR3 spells CASSLAGGYTF. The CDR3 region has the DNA TGTGCCAGCAGCTTGGCCGGCGGCTACACCTTC.

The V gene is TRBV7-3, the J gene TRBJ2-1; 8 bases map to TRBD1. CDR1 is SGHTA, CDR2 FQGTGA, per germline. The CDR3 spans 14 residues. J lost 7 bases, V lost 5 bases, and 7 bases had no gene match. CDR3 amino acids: CASSEDRVRNEQFF. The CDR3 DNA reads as TGTGCCAGCAGCGAGGACAGGGTACGAAATGAGCAGTTCTTC.

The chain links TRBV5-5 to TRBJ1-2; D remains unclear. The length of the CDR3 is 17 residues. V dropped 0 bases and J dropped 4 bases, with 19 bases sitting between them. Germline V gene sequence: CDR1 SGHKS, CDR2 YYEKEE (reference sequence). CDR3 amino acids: CASSLAAGVGALYGYTF. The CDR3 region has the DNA TGTGCCAGCAGCTTGGCTGCCGGGGTAGGAGCCCTCTATGGCTACACCTTC.

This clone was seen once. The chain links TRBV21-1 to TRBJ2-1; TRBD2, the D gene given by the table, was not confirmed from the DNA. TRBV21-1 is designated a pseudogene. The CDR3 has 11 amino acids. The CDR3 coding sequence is TGTTATGGGGGGATACACAATGAGCAGTTCTTC. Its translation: CYGGIHNEQFF.

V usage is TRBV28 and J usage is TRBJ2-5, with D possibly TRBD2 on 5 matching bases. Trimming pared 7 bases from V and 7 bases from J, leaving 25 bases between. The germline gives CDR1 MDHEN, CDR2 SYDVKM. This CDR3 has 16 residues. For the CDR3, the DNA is TGTGCCAGCAACCCCCCTGCGCGGGCCGGCGTAACGACCCAGTACTTC. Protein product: CASNPPARAGVTTQYF.

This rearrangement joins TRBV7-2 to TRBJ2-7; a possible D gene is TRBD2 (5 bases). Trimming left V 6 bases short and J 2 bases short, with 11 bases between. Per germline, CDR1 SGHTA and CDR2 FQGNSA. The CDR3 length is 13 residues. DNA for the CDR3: TGTGCCAGCAGTTTCCGGGGTCCCTACGAGCAGTACTTC. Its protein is CASSFRGPYEQYF.

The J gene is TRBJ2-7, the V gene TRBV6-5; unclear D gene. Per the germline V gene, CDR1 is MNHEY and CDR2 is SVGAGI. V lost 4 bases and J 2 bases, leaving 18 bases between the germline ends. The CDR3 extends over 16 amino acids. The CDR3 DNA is TGTGCCAGCAGTTTGGGGTTAGACGTTGAAGCCTACGAGCAGTACTTC. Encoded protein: CASSLGLDVEAYEQYF.

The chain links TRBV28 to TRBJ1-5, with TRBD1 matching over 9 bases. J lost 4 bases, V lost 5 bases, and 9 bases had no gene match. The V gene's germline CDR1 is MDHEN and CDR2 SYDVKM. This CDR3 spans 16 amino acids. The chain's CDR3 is CASSGTGGMANQPQHF. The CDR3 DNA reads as TGTGCCAGCAGTGGAACAGGGGGCATGGCGAATCAGCCCCAGCATTTT.

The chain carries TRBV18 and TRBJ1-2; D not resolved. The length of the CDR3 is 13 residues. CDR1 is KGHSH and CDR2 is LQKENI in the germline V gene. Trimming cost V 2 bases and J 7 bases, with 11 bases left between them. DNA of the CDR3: TGTGCCAGCTCACCAGACTTGCAAGGTGGCTACACCTTC. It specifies CASSPDLQGGYTF.

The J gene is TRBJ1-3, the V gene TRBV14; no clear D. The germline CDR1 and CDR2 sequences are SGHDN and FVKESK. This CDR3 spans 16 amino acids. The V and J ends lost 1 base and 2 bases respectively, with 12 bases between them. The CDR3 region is CASSQVESPPGNTIYF. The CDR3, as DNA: TGTGCCAGCAGCCAAGTCGAGAGTCCGCCTGGAAACACCATATATTTT.

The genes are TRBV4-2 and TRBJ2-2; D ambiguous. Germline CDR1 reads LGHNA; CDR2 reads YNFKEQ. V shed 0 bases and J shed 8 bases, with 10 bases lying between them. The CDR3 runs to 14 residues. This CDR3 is CASSQERASGELFF. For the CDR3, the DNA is TGTGCCAGCAGCCAAGAAAGGGCTTCGGGGGAGCTGTTTTTT.

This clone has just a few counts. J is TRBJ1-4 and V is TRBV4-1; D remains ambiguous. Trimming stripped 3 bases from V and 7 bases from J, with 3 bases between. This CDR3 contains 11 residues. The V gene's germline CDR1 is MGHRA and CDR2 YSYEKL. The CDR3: CASSQGEKLFF. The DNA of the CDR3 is TGCGCCAGCAGCCAGGGTGAAAAACTGTTTTTT.

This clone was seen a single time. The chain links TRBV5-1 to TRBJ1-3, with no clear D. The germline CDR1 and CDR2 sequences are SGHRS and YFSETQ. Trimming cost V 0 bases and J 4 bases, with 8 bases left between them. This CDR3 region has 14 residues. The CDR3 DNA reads TGCGCCAGCAGCTTGGACCTTGGGGGAAACACCATATATTTT. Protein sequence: CASSLDLGGNTIYF.

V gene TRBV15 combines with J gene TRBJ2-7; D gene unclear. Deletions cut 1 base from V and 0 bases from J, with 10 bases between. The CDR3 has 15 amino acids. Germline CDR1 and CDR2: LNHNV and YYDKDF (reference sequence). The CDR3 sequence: CATSRGAASSYEQYF. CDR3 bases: TGTGCCACCAGCAGAGGAGCAGCGAGCTCCTACGAGCAGTACTTC.